These 29 T cell receptor beta chains share one sample of origin, sequenced in a study of T cell changes during pregnancy in multiple sclerosis. Clones were sequenced by immunoSEQ multiplex PCR, and TCRdb holds only the in-frame ones, with some missing. The sample includes about 57,000 clones, under 95% seen only once; the top ten take roughly 3.6%. The sample in question was peripheral blood, obtained after pregnancy. These receptors all come from a female donor in good health, enrolled as a control in a pregnancy study.

In DNA form, the CDR3 reads TGTGCCAGCAGCCCCCAGGGGACACCATACTACGAGCAGTACTTC. This gives the protein CASSPQGTPYYEQYF. The rearrangement joins TRBV5-4 to TRBJ2-7; perhaps TRBD1 as D (6 bases). The CDR3 contains 15 residues. V lost 4 bases and J lost 3, with 17 bases in between. Germline V gene lookup returns CDR1 SGHNT and CDR2 YYREEE (reference sequence).

The rearrangement uses TRBV2 and TRBJ2-3; D possibly corresponds to TRBD1 (6 bases). V was cut by 6 bases and J by 4 bases, with 14 bases left in between. The CDR3 totals 14 residues. Germline V gene lookup returns CDR1 SNHLY and CDR2 FYNNEI. The CDR3: CASRQGSIPDTQYF. CDR3 DNA: TGTGCCAGCAGACAGGGATCAATTCCAGATACGCAGTATTTT.

The rearrangement uses TRBV6-6 and TRBJ1-3; 8 bases are shared with TRBD1. Germline CDR1 MNHNY, CDR2 SVGAGI (reference sequence). The CDR3 is 15 residues long. V was pared by 4 bases and J by 3 bases, with 5 bases of the junction left unmatched. The CDR3, as DNA: TGTGCCAGCAGTTCTCCGGACAGGGATGGAAACACCATATATTTT. Translation gives CASSSPDRDGNTIYF.

The chain carries TRBV2 and TRBJ2-5; 7 nucleotides match TRBD2. The V gene end was trimmed by 9 bases and the J gene end by 0 bases; junction bases not matched to a gene: 4. CDR3 length: 13 amino acids. The germline V gene has CDR1 SNHLY and CDR2 FYNNEI. CDR3 DNA: TGTGCCAGATCGGGGAGGGACCAAGAGACCCAGTACTTC. The encoded protein is CARSGRDQETQYF. Full variable domain (rest looked up from reference TRBV2 and TRBJ2-5): EPEVTQTPSHQVTQMGQEVILRCVPISNHLYFYWYRQILGQKVEFLVSFYNNEISEKSEIFDDQFSVERPDGSNFTLKIRSTKLEDSAMYFCARSGRDQETQYFGPGTRLLVL.

The J gene is TRBJ1-2, the V gene TRBV7-2; D gene ambiguous. The CDR3 covers 13 residues. Trimming cost V 3 bases and J 4 bases, with 9 bases left between them. Germline CDR1 is SGHTA and CDR2 is FQGNSA. CDR3 DNA: TGTGCCAGCAGCTTCCAGGTAAGCTATGGCTACACCTTC. This sequence encodes CASSFQVSYGYTF.

This chain joins TRBV7-7 and TRBJ2-1, with 8 positions matching TRBD1. J was trimmed by 8 bases and V by 1 base; bases with no gene match: 7. The germline CDR1 and CDR2 sequences are SSHAT and FNYEAQ (reference sequence). There are 15 residues in the CDR3. Here the CDR3 DNA reads TGTGCCAGCAGCTTAGGGACAGGGCTAGGGGATGAGCAGTTCTTC. Its protein product is CASSLGTGLGDEQFF.

This clone was detected once. The rearrangement uses TRBV6-6 and TRBJ1-2, with D possibly matching TRBD1 (5 bases). Germline CDR1 is MNHNY and CDR2 is SVGAGI (reference sequence). This CDR3 has 14 amino acids. Trimming removed 5 bases from V and 7 bases from J, with 17 bases in between. CDR3 sequence (DNA): TGTGCCAGCAGTGAGGGACTCAGGGCCGGTGGCTACACCTTC. Its protein is CASSEGLRAGGYTF.

The chain recombines TRBV5-4 with TRBJ1-5, with a possible D match to TRBD1 (5 bases). The germline V gene encodes CDR1 SGHNT and CDR2 YYREEE (reference sequence). This CDR3 spans 13 amino acids. Trimming cost V 0 bases and J 5 bases, with 6 bases left between them. Written as DNA, the CDR3 is TGTGCCAGCAGCTTGGGGACACATCAGCCCCAGCATTTT. Protein: CASSLGTHQPQHF.

The chain recombines TRBV19 with TRBJ1-4; 10 bases match TRBD1. The CDR3 has 15 amino acids. Unmatched junction bases numbered 5, after V lost 4 bases and J lost 6 bases. CDR1 is LNHDA and CDR2 is SQIVND in the germline V gene (reference sequence). This CDR3 is CASSTRDRGHEKLFF. CDR3 bases: TGTGCCAGTAGTACCCGGGACAGGGGTCATGAAAAACTGTTTTTT.

J is TRBJ2-7 and V is TRBV21-1; TRBD2, the table's D call, was not compared with the DNA. TRBV21-1 is an annotated pseudogene. The CDR3 is 11 amino acids. The CDR3: CASNPSGEQYF. The CDR3 bases are TGTGCCAGCAACCCTTCGGGGGAGCAGTACTTC.

V gene TRBV5-5 combines with J gene TRBJ2-7; 8 nucleotides line up with TRBD1. CDR1 is SGHKS, CDR2 YYEKEE, per germline (reference sequence). V was pared by 3 bases and J by 6 bases, with 11 bases of the junction left unmatched. This CDR3 spans 15 amino acids. The chain's CDR3 is CASSSYSGTGPEQYF. The DNA for the CDR3 is TGTGCCAGCAGCTCGTATTCCGGGACAGGTCCCGAGCAGTACTTC.

The rearrangement links TRBV6-6 to TRBJ2-1, with D unclear. From germline, CDR1 is MNHNY and CDR2 SVGAGI (reference sequence). The CDR3 consists of 12 residues. The V gene lost 5 bases and the J gene lost 4 bases, with 6 bases spanning the gap. This chain's CDR3 is CASSPNYNEQFF. In nucleotides, the CDR3 is TGTGCCAGCAGTCCAAATTACAATGAGCAGTTCTTC.

The V and J genes are TRBV9 and TRBJ2-7; D is possibly TRBD2 (6 bases). The germline V gene encodes CDR1 SGDLS and CDR2 YYNGEE. Trimming removed 3 bases at V and 2 bases at J, with 15 bases between. This CDR3 is 15 amino acids long. The DNA for the CDR3 is TGTGCCAGCAGCGCCCCCGGGACTTCCGCCTACGAGCAGTACTTC. This sequence encodes CASSAPGTSAYEQYF.

CDR3 coding DNA: TGTGCCAGCAGTGAAGAGTATGGCGGCTACACCTTC. This codes for CASSEEYGGYTF. The rearrangement joins TRBV6-1 to TRBJ1-2, with D unclear. The V gene lost 1 base and the J gene lost 8 bases, with 8 bases spanning the gap. The CDR3 sequence is 12 residues long. CDR1 is MNHNS and CDR2 is SASEGT in the germline V gene.

J is TRBJ1-5 and V is TRBV27; no definite D call. CDR3 length equals 15 residues. Per germline, CDR1 MNHEY and CDR2 SMNVEV (reference sequence). V dropped 0 bases and J dropped 2 bases, with 8 bases sitting between them. CDR3 DNA sequence: TGTGCCAGCAGTTTATCGGGAGCGGGCAATCAGCCCCAGCATTTT. The encoded protein is CASSLSGAGNQPQHF.

On this clone: The CDR3 does not close with the conserved phenylalanine or tryptophan, likely indicating a read error. The CDR3 loop is CASSSRTGGTDTQYL. CDR3 DNA sequence: TGTGCCAGCAGCTCTAGGACAGGGGGCACAGATACGCAGTATCTT. This chain joins TRBV7-2 and TRBJ2-3; 9 bases are a match to TRBD1. The CDR3 sequence is 15 residues long. CDR1 is SGHTA and CDR2 is FQGNSA in the germline V gene. V lost 4 bases, J lost 1 base, and 3 bases stayed unmatched.

V gene TRBV15 combines with J gene TRBJ2-5, with TRBD2 identical over 9 bases. Germline loops: CDR1 LNHNV, CDR2 YYDKDF (reference sequence). The ends lost 4 bases at V and 4 bases at J; junction bases unmatched: 10. The CDR3 has 16 amino acids. The CDR3 DNA follows: TGTGCCACCAGCAAGTCGGGCGGGGGGGGCGGAGAGACCCAGTACTTC. Amino acid sequence: CATSKSGGGGGETQYF.

The V and J genes are TRBV5-6 and TRBJ2-3; TRBD2 is a possible D gene (6 bases). V lost 1 base and J 0 bases, leaving 9 bases between the germline ends. The CDR3 is 15 residues long. Germline assignment: CDR1 SGHDT and CDR2 YYEEEE. The CDR3 coding sequence is TGTGCCAGCAGCTTGCTTGGGACTAGCACAGATACGCAGTATTTT. Its translation: CASSLLGTSTDTQYF.

The chain has TRBV7-8 and TRBJ1-1; D remains unclear. Looked up from germline, CDR1 is SGHVS and CDR2 is FQNEAQ. The V gene lost 10 bases and the J gene lost 1 base, with 13 bases spanning the gap. The CDR3 extends over 13 amino acids. CDR3 in amino acids: CATRLQPNTEAFF. CDR3 bases: TGTGCCACCCGGTTACAGCCGAACACTGAAGCTTTCTTT. The full variable domain, in which reference TRBV7-8 and TRBJ1-1 provide the parts outside the CDR3, is GAGVSQSPRYKVAKRGQDVALRCDPISGHVSLFWYQQALGQGPEFLTYFQNEAQLDKSGLPSDRFFAERPEGSVSTLKIQRTQQEDSAVYLCATRLQPNTEAFFGQGTRLTVV.

The chain carries TRBV27 and TRBJ2-7; TRBD1 matches 7 bases. Germline V gives CDR1 MNHEY, CDR2 SMNVEV (reference sequence). The junction had 10 bases not matched to a gene; V was cut back by 3 bases and J by 5 bases. The CDR3 is 15 amino acids. CDR3 coding DNA: TGTGCCAGCAGTTTCTGGACAGGCAGCCTCGACGAGCAGTACTTC. Translation gives CASSFWTGSLDEQYF.

The CDR3 protein is CASRDRPDPATNEKLFF. The CDR3 DNA is TGTGCCAGCAGAGACAGGCCCGATCCCGCAACTAATGAAAAACTGTTTTTT. The chain carries TRBV2 and TRBJ1-4; tentative D call: TRBD1 (6 bases). Germline V lookup: CDR1 SNHLY, CDR2 FYNNEI. V shed 6 bases and J shed 0 bases, with 17 bases lying between them. CDR3 length: 17 residues. The complete variable domain, with remaining parts taken from reference TRBV2 and TRBJ1-4, reads EPEVTQTPSHQVTQMGQEVILRCVPISNHLYFYWYRQILGQKVEFLVSFYNNEISEKSEIFDDQFSVERPDGSNFTLKIRSTKLEDSAMYFCASRDRPDPATNEKLFFGSGTQLSVL.

V and J are TRBV7-6 and TRBJ2-1; no definite D call. The V end was cut by 4 bases, the J end by 7 bases, with 8 bases between. Germline V gene data show CDR1 as SGHVS and CDR2 as FNYEAQ. The CDR3 spans 12 residues. The CDR3 DNA reads TGTGCCAGCAGCTCAGACAAAAATGAGCAGTTCTTC. Translated, it gives CASSSDKNEQFF.

This clone was seen only once. The chain joins TRBV2 to TRBJ2-7, with a possible D match to TRBD1 (6 bases). The CDR3 spans 14 residues. CDR1 is SNHLY, CDR2 FYNNEI, per germline. Trimming shortened V by 8 bases and J by 0 bases, and 14 bases separated the two germline ends. The CDR3 DNA follows: TGTGCCAGCGTCCGACAGGAAATCTCCTACGAGCAGTACTTC. This encodes CASVRQEISYEQYF.

This chain connects TRBV11-2 to TRBJ1-6, with D unclear. With 5 bases removed from V and 6 bases from J, the gap between germline ends came to 14 bases. The CDR3 has 15 residues. Germline-derived CDR1 and CDR2 are SGHAT and FQNNGV. The CDR3 loop is CASSREQLINSPLHF. Here the CDR3 DNA reads TGTGCCAGCAGCCGTGAACAGCTTATTAATTCACCCCTCCACTTT.

V usage is TRBV4-1 and J usage is TRBJ2-2, with D possibly matching TRBD2 (6 bases). The CDR3 extends over 15 amino acids. Germline values: CDR1 MGHRA, CDR2 YSYEKL. Trimming left V 1 base short and J 7 bases short, with 13 bases between. CDR3 sequence: CASSQGLAKDGELFF. The CDR3, as DNA: TGCGCCAGCAGCCAAGGCCTAGCGAAGGACGGGGAGCTGTTTTTT.

This clone was seen only once. The rearrangement joins TRBV9 to TRBJ2-3; a possible D gene is TRBD1 (5 bases). V lost 2 bases to trimming and J lost 0 bases, with 10 bases between them. The CDR3 consists of 15 residues. Germline V gene lookup returns CDR1 SGDLS and CDR2 YYNGEE. This CDR3 reads CASSVDSKSTDTQYF. The CDR3 DNA reads TGTGCCAGCAGCGTCGACAGCAAGAGCACAGATACGCAGTATTTT.

This sequence joins TRBV7-9 and TRBJ2-1; 7 nucleotides match TRBD2. The germline V gene has CDR1 SEHNR and CDR2 FQNEAQ (reference sequence). The CDR3 is made up of 14 amino acids. V was pared by 7 bases and J by 4 bases, with 7 bases of the junction left unmatched. The CDR3: CASNFASGYNEQFF. The CDR3 DNA is TGTGCCAGCAACTTTGCTAGCGGATACAATGAGCAGTTCTTC.

The chain links TRBV4-3 to TRBJ2-7, with 13 bases that match TRBD2. The CDR3 runs 16 residues. Trimming took 1 base from V and 0 from J; bases not matched to a gene: 0. The germline CDR1 and CDR2 sequences are LGHNA and YSLEER. CDR3 residues: CASSQGTSGGSYEQYF. Written as DNA, the CDR3 is TGCGCCAGCAGCCAAGGGACTAGCGGGGGCTCCTACGAGCAGTACTTC.

This chain uses TRBV6-6 with TRBJ1-6; D is perhaps TRBD1 (6 bases). CDR3 length: 16 amino acids. Germline V gene data show CDR1 as MNHNY and CDR2 as SVGAGI (reference sequence). Trimming took 6 bases from V and 3 from J, leaving 15 bases between them. The DNA of the CDR3 is TGTGCCAGCAGGAAGGGGGACGGATACTATAATTCACCCCTCCACTTT. Its translation is CASRKGDGYYNSPLHF.